This T cell receptor beta chain is from a study of CD8+CD57+ T cells in acquired aplastic anemia. Using genomic DNA as the template, TCR beta VDJ and CDR3 profiling was carried out. TCRdb reprocessed the reads with MiXCR, giving one entry per CDR3 protein. The sample contains about 190,000 distinct CDR3 sequences, approximately 52% of which appear only once. The clonotype was recovered from a human donor in good health, serving as a control. Sequencing was done on a sample of sorted CD4+, CD8+, or CD8+CD57+ T cells (not recorded which) from PBMCs.

The CDR3 reads CSSDRVYNEQFF. CDR3 DNA sequence: TGCAGCTCGGACAGGGTGTACAATGAGCAGTTCTTC. The V gene is TRBV29-1, the J gene TRBJ2-1, with TRBD1 matching 8 bases. After removal of 8 bases from V and 4 bases from J, the junction contained 4 bases not matched to a gene. Germline V gene data show CDR1 as SQVTM and CDR2 as ANQGSEA. The CDR3 is 12 residues long.